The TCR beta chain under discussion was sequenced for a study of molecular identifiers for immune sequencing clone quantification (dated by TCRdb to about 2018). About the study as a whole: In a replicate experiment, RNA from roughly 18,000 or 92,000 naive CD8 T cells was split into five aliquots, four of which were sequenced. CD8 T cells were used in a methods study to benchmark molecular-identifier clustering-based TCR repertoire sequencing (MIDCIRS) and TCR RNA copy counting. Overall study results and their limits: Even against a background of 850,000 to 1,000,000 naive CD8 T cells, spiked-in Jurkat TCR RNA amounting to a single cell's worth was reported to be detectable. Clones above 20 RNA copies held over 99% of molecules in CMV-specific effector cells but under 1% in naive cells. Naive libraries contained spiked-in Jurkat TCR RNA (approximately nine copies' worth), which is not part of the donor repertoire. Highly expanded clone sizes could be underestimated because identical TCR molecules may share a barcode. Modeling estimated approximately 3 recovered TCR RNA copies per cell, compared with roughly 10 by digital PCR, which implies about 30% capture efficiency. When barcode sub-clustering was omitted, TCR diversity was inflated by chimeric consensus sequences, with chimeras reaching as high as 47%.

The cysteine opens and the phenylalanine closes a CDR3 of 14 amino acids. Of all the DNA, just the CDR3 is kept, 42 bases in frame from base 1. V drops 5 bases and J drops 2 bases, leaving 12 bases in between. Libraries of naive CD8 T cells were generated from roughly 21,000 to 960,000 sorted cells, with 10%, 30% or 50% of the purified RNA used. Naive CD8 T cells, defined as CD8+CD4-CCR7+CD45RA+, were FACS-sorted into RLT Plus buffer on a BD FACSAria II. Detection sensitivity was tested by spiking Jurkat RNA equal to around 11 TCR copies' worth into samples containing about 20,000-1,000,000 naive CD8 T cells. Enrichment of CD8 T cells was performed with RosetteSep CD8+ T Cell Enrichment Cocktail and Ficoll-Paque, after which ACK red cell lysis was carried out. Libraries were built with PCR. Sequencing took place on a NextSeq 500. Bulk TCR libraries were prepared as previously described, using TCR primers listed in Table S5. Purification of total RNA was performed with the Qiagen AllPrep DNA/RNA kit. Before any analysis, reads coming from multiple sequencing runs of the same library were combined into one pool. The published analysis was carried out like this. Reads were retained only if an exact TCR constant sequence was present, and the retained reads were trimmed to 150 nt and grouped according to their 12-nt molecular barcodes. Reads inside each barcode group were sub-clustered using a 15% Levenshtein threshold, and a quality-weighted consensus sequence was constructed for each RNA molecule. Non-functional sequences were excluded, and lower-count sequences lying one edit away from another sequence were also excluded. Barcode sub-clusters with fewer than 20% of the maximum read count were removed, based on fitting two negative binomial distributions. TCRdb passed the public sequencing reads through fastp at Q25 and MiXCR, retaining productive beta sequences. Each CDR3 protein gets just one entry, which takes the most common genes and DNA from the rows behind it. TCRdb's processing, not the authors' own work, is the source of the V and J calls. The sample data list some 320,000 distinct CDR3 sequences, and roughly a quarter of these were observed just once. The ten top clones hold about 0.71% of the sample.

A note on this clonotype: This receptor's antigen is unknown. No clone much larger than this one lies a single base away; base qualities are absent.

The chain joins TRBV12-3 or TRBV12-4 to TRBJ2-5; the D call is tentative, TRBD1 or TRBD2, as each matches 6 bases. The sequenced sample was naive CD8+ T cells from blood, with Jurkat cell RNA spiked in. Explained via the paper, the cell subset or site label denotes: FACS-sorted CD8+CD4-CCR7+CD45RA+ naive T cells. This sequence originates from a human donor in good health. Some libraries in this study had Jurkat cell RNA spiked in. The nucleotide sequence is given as TGTGCCAGCAGTAGCTGGGGGGCACAAGAGACCCAGTACTTC. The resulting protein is CASSSWGAQETQYF.